This T cell receptor beta chain stems from a study of cytomegalovirus exposure and HLA in healthy donors. Across the study: Early released data comprised 75 million to 100 million unique TCRs from HLA-typed donors. General study results and limits: In vitro work confirmed that a few CMV-associated chains recognize CMV antigens. Reports indicate that TCR beta sequences accurately predicted the HLA-A and HLA-B alleles of most subjects. A list of approximately 150 TCR beta chains associated with cytomegalovirus was given.

A multiplex PCR was run with 60 Vbeta primers and 13 Jbeta primers. Some clones are missing from TCRdb's copy, which holds only in-frame ones; the method was immunoSEQ multiplex PCR. The listing records just over 150,000 clones. Germline-derived CDR1 and CDR2 are DFQATT and SNEGSKA (reference sequence). The CDR3 extends over 10 amino acids. Trimming took 3 bases from V and 7 from J, leaving 4 bases between them. Concerning this clone: Antigen unknown.

The V and J genes are TRBV20-1 and TRBJ2-1; D uncertain. The sequenced sample was PBMCs. The sequence was obtained from a woman in her sixties or seventies in good health and CMV-seronegative. The CDR3 region is CSASRNEQFF. The CDR3 nucleotides read TGCAGTGCTAGTAGAAATGAGCAGTTCTTC.